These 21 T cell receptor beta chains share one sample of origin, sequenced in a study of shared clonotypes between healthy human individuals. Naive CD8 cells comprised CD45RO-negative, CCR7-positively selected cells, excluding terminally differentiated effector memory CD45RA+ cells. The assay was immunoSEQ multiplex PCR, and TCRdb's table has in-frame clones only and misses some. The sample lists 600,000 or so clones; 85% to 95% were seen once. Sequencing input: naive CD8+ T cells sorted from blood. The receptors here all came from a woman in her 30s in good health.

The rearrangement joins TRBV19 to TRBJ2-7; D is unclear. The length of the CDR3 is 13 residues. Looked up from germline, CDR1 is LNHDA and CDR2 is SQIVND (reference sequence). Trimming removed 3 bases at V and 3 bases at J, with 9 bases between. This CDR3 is CASSIGQIYEQYF. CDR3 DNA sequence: TGTGCCAGTAGTATCGGTCAGATCTACGAGCAGTACTTC.

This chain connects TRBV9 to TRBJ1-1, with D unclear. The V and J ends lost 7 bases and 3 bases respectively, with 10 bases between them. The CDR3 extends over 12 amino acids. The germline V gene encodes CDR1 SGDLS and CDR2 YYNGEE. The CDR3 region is CASDNVDTEAFF. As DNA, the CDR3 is TGTGCCAGCGACAATGTGGACACTGAAGCTTTCTTT.

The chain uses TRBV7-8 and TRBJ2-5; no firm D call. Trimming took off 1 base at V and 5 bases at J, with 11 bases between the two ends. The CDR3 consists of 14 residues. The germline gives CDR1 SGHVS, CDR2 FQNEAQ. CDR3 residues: CASSLGGSLETQYF. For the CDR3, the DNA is TGTGCCAGCAGCTTAGGGGGTAGTTTGGAGACCCAGTACTTC.

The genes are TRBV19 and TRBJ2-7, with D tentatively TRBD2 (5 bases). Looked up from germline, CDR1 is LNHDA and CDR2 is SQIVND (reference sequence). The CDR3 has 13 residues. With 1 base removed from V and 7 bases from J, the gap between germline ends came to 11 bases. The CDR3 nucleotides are TGTGCCAGTAGTATAGTCCTTGGGGAGGAGCAGTACTTC. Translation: CASSIVLGEEQYF.

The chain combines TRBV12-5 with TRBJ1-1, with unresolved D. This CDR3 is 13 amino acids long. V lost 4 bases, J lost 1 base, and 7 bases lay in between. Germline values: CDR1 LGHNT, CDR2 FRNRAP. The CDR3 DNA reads TGTGCTAGTGGTTATGCGGAGAACACTGAAGCTTTCTTT. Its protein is CASGYAENTEAFF.

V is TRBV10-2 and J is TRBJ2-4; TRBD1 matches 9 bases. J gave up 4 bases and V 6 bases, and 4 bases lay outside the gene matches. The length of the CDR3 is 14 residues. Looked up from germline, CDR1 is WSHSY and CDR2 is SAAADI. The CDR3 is CASRPGTGKNIQYF. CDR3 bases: TGCGCCAGCAGACCTGGGACAGGGAAAAACATTCAGTACTTC.

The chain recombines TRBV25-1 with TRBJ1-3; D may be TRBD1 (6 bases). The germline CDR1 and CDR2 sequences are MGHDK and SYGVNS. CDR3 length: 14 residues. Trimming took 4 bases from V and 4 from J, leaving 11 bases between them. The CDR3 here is CASSGGALGNTIYF. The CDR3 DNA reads TGTGCCAGCAGTGGGGGGGCGCTCGGAAACACCATATATTTT.

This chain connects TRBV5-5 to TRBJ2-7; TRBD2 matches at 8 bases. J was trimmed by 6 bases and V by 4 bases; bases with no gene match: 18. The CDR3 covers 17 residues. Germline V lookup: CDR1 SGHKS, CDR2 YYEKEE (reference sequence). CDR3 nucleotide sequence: TGTGCCAGCAGCCCCGGACTAGCAGGGTTGGAACAGGGCGAGCAGTACTTC. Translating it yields CASSPGLAGLEQGEQYF.

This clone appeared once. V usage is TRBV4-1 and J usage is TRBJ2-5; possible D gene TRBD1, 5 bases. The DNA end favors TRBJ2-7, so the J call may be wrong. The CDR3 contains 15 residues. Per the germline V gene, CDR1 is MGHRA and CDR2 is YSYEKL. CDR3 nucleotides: TGCGCCAGCAGCTATTCATACAGGAGCTCCTACGAGCAGTACTTC. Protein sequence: CASSYSYRSSYEQYF.

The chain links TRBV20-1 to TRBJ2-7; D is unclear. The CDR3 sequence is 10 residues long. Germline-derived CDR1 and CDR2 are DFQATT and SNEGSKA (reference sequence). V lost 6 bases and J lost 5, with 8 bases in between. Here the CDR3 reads CSASENEQYF. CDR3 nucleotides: TGCAGTGCATCTGAGAACGAGCAGTACTTC.

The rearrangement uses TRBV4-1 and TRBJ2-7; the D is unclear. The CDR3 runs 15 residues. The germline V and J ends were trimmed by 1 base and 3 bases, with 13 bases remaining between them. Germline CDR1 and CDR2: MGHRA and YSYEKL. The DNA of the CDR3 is TGCGCCAGCAGCCAAGCTGCGGCCGGGTACTACGAGCAGTACTTC. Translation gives CASSQAAAGYYEQYF.

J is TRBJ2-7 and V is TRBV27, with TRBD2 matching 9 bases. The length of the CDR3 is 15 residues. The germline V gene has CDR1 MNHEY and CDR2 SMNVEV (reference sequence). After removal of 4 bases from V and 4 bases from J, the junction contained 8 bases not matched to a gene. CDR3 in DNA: TGTGCCAGCAGTTCTTCTAGCGGGATGGGTTACGAGCAGTACTTC. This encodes CASSSSSGMGYEQYF.

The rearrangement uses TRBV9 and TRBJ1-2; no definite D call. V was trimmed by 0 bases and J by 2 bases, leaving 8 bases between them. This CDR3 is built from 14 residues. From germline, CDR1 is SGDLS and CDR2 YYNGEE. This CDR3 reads CASSVGGSNYGYTF. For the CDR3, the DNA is TGTGCCAGCAGCGTAGGAGGTTCCAACTATGGCTACACCTTC.

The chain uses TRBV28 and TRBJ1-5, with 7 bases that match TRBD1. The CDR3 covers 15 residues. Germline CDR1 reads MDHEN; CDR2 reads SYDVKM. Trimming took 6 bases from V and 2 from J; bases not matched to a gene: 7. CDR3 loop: CASSNTGQGNQPQHF. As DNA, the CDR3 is TGTGCCAGCAGCAACACCGGACAGGGCAATCAGCCCCAGCATTTT. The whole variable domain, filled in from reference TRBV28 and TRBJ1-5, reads DVKVTQSSRYLVKRTGEKVFLECVQDMDHENMFWYRQDPGLGLRLIYFSYDVKMKEKGDIPEGYSVSREKKERFSLILESASTNQTSMYLCASSNTGQGNQPQHFGDGTRLSIL.

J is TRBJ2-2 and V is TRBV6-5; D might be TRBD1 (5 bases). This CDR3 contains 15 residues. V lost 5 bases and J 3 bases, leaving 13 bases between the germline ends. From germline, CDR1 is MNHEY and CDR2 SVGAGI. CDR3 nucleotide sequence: TGTGCCAGCAGTCCAGGGAATTTGTACACCGGGGAGCTGTTTTTT. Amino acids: CASSPGNLYTGELFF.

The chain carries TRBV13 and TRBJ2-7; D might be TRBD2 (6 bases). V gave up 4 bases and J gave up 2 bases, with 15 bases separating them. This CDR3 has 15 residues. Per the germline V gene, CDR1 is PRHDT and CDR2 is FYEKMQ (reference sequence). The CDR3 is CASSSLPAGPYEQYF. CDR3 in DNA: TGTGCCAGCAGCTCCCTCCCGGCGGGACCCTACGAGCAGTACTTC.

The CDR3 DNA follows: TGTGCCAGCAGCGCGGGACTAGCGAATTACGAGCAGTACTTC. Its protein product is CASSAGLANYEQYF. The gene calls are TRBV7-9 and TRBJ2-7; TRBD2 matches 10 bases. The length of the CDR3 is 14 residues. The V segment lost 5 bases and the J segment 4 bases; nucleotides outside the gene matches: 5. Germline loops: CDR1 SEHNR, CDR2 FQNEAQ (reference sequence).

This CDR3 is CASSLSRSPYNEQFF. The CDR3 nucleotides read TGTGCCAGCAGTTTATCCAGGTCCCCCTACAATGAGCAGTTCTTC. The rearrangement joins TRBV27 to TRBJ2-1; D call uncertain. CDR3 length equals 15 residues. Germline CDR1 reads MNHEY; CDR2 reads SMNVEV (reference sequence). V lost 0 bases, J lost 2 bases, and 8 bases lay in between.

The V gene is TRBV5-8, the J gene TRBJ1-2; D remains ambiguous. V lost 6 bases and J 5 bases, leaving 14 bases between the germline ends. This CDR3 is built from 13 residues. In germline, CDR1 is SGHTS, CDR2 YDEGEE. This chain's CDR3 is CASNKLGSYGYTF. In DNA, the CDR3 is TGTGCCAGCAACAAACTTGGCAGTTATGGCTACACCTTC. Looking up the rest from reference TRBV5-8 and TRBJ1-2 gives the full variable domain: EAGVTQSPTHLIKTRGQQATLRCSPISGHTSVYWYQQALGLGLQFLLWYDEGEERNRGNFPPRFSGRQFPNYSSELNVNALELEDSALYLCASNKLGSYGYTFGSGTRLTVV.

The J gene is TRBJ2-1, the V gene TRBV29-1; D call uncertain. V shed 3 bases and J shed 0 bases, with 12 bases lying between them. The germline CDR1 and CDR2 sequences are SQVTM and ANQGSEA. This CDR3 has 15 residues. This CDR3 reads CSVDLATSSYNEQFF. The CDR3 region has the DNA TGCAGCGTTGACCTGGCGACGAGCTCCTACAATGAGCAGTTCTTC.

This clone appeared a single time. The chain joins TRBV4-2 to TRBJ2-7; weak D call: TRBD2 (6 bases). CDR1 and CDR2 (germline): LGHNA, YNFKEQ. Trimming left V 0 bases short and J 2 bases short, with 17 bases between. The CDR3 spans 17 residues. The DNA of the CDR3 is TGTGCCAGCAGCCAAGAGGAGGCCCTAGCGAAAACCTACGAGCAGTACTTC. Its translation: CASSQEEALAKTYEQYF.